The text below deals with one T cell receptor (beta chain). Its antigen is not known. The sample is drawn from a study of a mutant IDH1 vaccine in newly diagnosed glioma. General study findings and limits: Vaccine-induced immune responses were detected in approximately 93% of patients. Pseudoprogression seemingly bore no relation to changes in top peripheral T cell clonotypes.

The length of the CDR3 is 16 residues. CDR1 and CDR2 (germline): LGHNA, YNFKEQ. Trimming removed 0 bases from V and 4 bases from J, with 13 bases in between. Clones were sequenced by immunoSEQ multiplex PCR, and TCRdb holds only the in-frame ones, with some missing. Of 30,000 to 35,000 clones listed, around 85% are singletons. The time point is: baseline, week 1 (first vaccination visit). As to treatment: pre-vaccination baseline after standard-of-care therapy. The gene calls are TRBV4-2 and TRBJ1-5; D is unclear. The receptor was derived from a woman aged 40 to 50 with glioma. The sequenced sample was PBMCs, obtained from a glioma patient treated with radiotherapy, temozolomide or both. The chain's CDR3 is CASSQENYGENQPQHF. The CDR3, as DNA: TGTGCCAGCAGCCAAGAAAACTACGGCGAAAATCAGCCCCAGCATTTT.